These T cell receptor beta chains were read from a single sample in a study of cytomegalovirus exposure and HLA in healthy donors. TCRdb's copy holds only in-frame clones and misses some; the assay was immunoSEQ multiplex PCR. The sample contains approximately 210,000 clones, roughly 82% of which appear only once. Sample: PBMCs. Every receptor here comes from a woman younger than 30 in good health and CMV-seronegative. The conserved cysteine and the conserved F or W are not part of the CDR3 here.

v_call cdr3_length cdr3_aa
TRBV7-9 14 ASSLGGGTIDYGYT
TRBV10-3 12 ATRWGDRDYGYT
TRBV5-1 13 ASSLGQGSGNEQF
TRBV5-4 11 AIGQDISYEQY
TRBV7-6 13 ASSLAQGTAYEQY
TRBV19 11 ASSIEGSSEAF
TRBV5-1 12 ASSFGTGGNIQY
TRBV27 11 ASSSRQSGELF
TRBV27 13 ASRLLWGGADIQY
TRBV6-5 13 ASSWTGGSNQPQH
TRBV10-3 11 AISKQGNYGYT
TRBV5-4 13 ASSLHLPGLNEQF
TRBV11-1 13 ASSLERGQVYEQY
TRBV7-6 16 ASSSRRDTLFSGNTIY
TRBV2 12 ASSEGTGNSPLH
TRBV29-1 14 SVERRSGSAEETQY
TRBV12-1 17 ASSSPAKWTVGLNYGYT
TRBV6-5 12 ASSYSRTGVTQY
TRBV5-1 12 ASSLAGGTDTQY
TRBV4-2 13 ASSQAGTADYEQY
TRBV5-1 12 ASSLQGEYYGYT
TRBV6-4 11 ASRGGTAYGYT
TRBV7-2 14 ASSLVAGGPSDTQY
TRBV9 13 ASSVIQGIATEAF
TRBV19 13 ASSTGTSGGREQF
TRBV28 11 ASSSQLFYGYT
TRBV2 11 ASNTGGNEKLF
TRBV2 13 ASSELQDRGQPQH
TRBV9 15 ASSPWGQGAFEETQY
TRBV30 15 AKREPDRVPSSYEQY
TRBV19 11 ASSIQGRQPQH
TRBV19 13 ASSMGGQLHYEQY
TRBV5-6 12 ASSLGPGLYEQY
TRBV18 13 ASSPPTGTNYEQY
TRBV5-1 13 ASSLEGGLSYEQY
TRBV6-6 11 ASSRSYFYGYT
TRBV18 11 ASSPTSTGELF
TRBV19 10 ASGQGALGYT
TRBV30 13 ALWTGGGLNYGYT
TRBV6-5 13 ASRPQGEGHGPQH
TRBV4-1 13 ASSQAGQGSYEQY
TRBV11-2 10 ASSFLNEKLF
TRBV10-3 12 AIRLSGGDNEQF
TRBV15 11 ATSSREIQPQH
TRBV18 14 ASSPPDRVYSQPQH
TRBV10-2 14 ASSESAQGANYGYT
TRBV11-2 14 ASKPGAGGIGTEAF
TRBV27 14 ASRPGTTLYQETQY
TRBV9 12 ASSVGLIANEQY
TRBV6-1 11 ASRVGQRIEAF
TRBV6-1 13 ASSEVGQGVGEQY
TRBV4-2 10 ASSHLGSEQY